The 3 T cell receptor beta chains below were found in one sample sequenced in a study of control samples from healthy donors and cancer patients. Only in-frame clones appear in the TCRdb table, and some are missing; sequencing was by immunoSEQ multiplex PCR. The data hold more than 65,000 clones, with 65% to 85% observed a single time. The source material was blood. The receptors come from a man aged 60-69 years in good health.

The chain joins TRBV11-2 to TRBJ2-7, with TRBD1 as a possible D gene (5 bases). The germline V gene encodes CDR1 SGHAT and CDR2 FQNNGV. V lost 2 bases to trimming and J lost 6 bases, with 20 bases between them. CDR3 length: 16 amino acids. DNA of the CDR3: TGTGCCAGCAGCTTATCCGCCAGGGCAGGGCTAGGCGAGCAGTACTTC. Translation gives CASSLSARAGLGEQYF.

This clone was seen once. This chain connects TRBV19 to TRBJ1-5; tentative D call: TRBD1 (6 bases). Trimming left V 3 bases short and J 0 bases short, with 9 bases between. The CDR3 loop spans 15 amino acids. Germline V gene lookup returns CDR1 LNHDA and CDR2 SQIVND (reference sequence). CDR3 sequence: CASSMTGISNQPQHF. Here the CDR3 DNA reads TGTGCCAGTAGTATGACAGGTATTAGCAATCAGCCCCAGCATTTT.

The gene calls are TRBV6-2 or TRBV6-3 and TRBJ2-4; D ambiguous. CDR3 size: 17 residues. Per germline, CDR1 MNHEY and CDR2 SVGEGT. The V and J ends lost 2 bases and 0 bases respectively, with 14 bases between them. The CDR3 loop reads CASSYPRAALAKNIQYF. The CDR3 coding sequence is TGTGCCAGCAGTTACCCCCGGGCGGCCCTAGCCAAAAACATTCAGTACTTC.